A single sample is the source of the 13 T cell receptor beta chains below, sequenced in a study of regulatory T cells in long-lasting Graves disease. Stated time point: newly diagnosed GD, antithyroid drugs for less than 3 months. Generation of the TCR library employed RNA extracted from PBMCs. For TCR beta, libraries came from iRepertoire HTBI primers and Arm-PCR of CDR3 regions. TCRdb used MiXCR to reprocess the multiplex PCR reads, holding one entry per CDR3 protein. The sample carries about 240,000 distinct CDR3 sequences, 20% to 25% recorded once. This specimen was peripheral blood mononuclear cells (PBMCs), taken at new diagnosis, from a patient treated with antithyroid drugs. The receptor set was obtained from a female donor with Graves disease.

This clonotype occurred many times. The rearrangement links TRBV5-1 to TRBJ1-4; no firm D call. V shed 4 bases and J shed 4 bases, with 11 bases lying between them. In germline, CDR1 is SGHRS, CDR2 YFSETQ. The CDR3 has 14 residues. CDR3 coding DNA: TGCGCCAGCAGCGAGTCGGCGGGTAATGAAAAACTGTTTTTT. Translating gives CASSESAGNEKLFF.

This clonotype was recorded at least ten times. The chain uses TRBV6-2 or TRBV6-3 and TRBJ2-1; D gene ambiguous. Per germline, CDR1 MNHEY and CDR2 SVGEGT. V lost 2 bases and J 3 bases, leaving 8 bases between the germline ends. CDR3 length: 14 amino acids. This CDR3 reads CASSYEVDYNEQFF. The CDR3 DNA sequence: TGTGCCAGCAGTTACGAGGTAGACTACAATGAGCAGTTCTTC.

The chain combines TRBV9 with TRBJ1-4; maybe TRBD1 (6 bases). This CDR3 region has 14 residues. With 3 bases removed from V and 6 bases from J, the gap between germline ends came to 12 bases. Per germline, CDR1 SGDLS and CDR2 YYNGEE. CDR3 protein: CASSATGYYEKLFF. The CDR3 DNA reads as TGTGCCAGCAGCGCGACAGGTTACTATGAAAAACTGTTTTTT.

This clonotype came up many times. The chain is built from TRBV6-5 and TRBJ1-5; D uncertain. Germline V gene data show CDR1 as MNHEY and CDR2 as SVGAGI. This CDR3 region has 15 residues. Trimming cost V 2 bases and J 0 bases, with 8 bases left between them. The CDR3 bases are TGTGCCAGCAGTTACGGCAGGTTTAGCAATCAGCCCCAGCATTTT. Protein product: CASSYGRFSNQPQHF.

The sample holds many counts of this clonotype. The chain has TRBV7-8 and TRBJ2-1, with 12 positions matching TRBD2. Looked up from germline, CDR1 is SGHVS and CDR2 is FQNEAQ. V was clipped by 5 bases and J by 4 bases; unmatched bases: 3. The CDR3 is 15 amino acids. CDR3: CASSPTSGRYNEQFF. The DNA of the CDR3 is TGTGCCAGCAGCCCGACTAGCGGGAGATACAATGAGCAGTTCTTC.

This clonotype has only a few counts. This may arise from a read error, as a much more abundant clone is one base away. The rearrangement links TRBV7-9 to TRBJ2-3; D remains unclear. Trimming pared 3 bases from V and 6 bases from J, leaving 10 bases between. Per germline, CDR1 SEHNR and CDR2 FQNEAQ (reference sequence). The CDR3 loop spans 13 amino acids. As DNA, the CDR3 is TGTGCCAGCAGCTTTCCTAGGTTGGATACGCAGTATTTT. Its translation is CASSFPRLDTQYF.

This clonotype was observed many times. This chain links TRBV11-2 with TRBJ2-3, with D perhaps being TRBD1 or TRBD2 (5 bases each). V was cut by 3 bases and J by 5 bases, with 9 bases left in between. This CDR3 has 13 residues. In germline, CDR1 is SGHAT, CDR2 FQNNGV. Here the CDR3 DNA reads TGTGCCAGCAGCTTGGGACGGAAAGATACGCAGTATTTT. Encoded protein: CASSLGRKDTQYF.

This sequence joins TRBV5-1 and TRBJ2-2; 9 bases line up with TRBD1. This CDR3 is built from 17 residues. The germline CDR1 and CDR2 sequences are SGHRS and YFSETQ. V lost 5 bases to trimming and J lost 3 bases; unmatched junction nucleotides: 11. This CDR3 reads CASRIYLRQGDTGELFF. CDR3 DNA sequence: TGCGCCAGCAGAATCTACTTGAGACAGGGGGACACCGGGGAGCTGTTTTTT.

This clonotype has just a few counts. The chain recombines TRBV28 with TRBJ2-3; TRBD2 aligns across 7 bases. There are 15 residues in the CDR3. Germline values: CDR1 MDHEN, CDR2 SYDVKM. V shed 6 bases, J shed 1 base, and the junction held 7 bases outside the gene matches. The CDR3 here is CASRRGRGGTDTQYF. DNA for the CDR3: TGTGCCAGCAGACGGGGCCGGGGGGGCACAGATACGCAGTATTTT.

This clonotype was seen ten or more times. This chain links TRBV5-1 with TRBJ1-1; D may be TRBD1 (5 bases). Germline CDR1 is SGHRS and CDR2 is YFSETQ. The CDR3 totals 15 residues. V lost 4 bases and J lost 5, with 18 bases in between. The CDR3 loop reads CASSGSYAGKTEAFF. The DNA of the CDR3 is TGCGCCAGCAGCGGATCGTATGCAGGGAAGACTGAAGCTTTCTTT.

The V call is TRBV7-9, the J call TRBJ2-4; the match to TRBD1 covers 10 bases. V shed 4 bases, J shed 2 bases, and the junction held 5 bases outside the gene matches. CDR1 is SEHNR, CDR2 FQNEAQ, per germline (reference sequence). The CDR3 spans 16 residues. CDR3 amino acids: CASSSGTGVTKNIQYF. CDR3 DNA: TGTGCCAGCAGCTCCGGGACAGGGGTGACCAAAAACATTCAGTACTTC.

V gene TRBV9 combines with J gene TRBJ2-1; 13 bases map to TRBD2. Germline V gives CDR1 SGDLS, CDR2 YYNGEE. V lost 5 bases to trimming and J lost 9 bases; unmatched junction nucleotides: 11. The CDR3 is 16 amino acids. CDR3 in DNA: TGTGCCAGCAGTCCGCTGCGGACTAGCGGGAGTGCTGAGCAGTTCTTC. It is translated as CASSPLRTSGSAEQFF.

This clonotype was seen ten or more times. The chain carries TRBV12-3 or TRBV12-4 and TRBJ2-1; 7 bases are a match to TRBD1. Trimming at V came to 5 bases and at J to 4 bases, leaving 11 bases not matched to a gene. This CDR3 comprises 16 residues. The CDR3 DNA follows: TGTGCCAGCAGTCCAAGTAACAGGGGTTTTTACAATGAGCAGTTCTTC. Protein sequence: CASSPSNRGFYNEQFF.